Below are 21 T cell receptor beta chains sequenced from a single sample in a study of CD8+CD57+ T cells in acquired aplastic anemia. TCR beta VDJ and CDR3 profiling used genomic DNA as template. TCRdb reprocessed the reads with MiXCR, giving one entry per CDR3 protein. The sample lists around 150,000 distinct CDR3 sequences, 41% occurring once. The specimen sequenced was sorted CD4+, CD8+, or CD8+CD57+ T cells (not recorded which) from PBMCs. These receptors all come from a human donor in good health, serving as a control.

This clonotype was observed a single time. This rearrangement joins TRBV5-4 to TRBJ1-6, with 7 positions matching TRBD1. The V segment lost 4 bases and the J segment 6 bases; nucleotides outside the gene matches: 7. Germline V CDR1 and CDR2: SGHNT, YYREEE (reference sequence). The CDR3 extends over 15 amino acids. CDR3: CASSLGTDSNSPLHF. In DNA, the CDR3 is TGTGCCAGCAGCCTGGGGACAGATTCTAATTCACCCCTCCACTTT.

This clonotype has only a few counts. V gene TRBV28 combines with J gene TRBJ2-3; no clear D. CDR1 and CDR2 from the germline V gene are MDHEN and SYDVKM. The V end was cut by 3 bases, the J end by 2 bases, with 3 bases between. CDR3 length equals 12 residues. In nucleotides, the CDR3 is TGTGCCAGCAGTTTTACCACAGATACGCAGTATTTT. Its translation is CASSFTTDTQYF.

CDR3 coding DNA: TGCGCCAGCAGCTTGATGCCAGGGGACACCGGGGAGCTGTTTTTT. Its translation is CASSLMPGDTGELFF. The V call is TRBV5-1, the J call TRBJ2-2, with D perhaps TRBD1 (6 bases). Trimming cost V 1 base and J 3 bases, with 10 bases left between them. The CDR3 is made up of 15 amino acids. CDR1 and CDR2 from the germline V gene are SGHRS and YFSETQ. Drawing the rest from reference TRBV5-1 and TRBJ2-2, the complete variable domain is KAGVTQTPRYLIKTRGQQVTLSCSPISGHRSVSWYQQTPGQGLQFLFEYFSETQRNKGNFPGRFSGRQFSNSRSEMNVSTLELGDSALYLCASSLMPGDTGELFFGEGSRLTVL.

This clonotype came up many times. V gene TRBV5-4 combines with J gene TRBJ1-2; a possible D gene is TRBD1 (5 bases). CDR3 length equals 14 residues. CDR1 and CDR2 (germline): SGHNT, YYREEE (reference sequence). The ends were cut back, 5 bases at V and 6 bases at J, with 17 bases in the middle. The CDR3 nucleotides read TGTGCCAGCAGTCGGGGCGGGGTTTCGAATGGCTACACCTTC. Translating gives CASSRGGVSNGYTF.

The CDR3 is CATSRDLNNSPLHF. The CDR3 region has the DNA TGTGCCACCAGCAGAGATCTCAATAATTCACCCCTCCACTTT. The V call is TRBV15, the J call TRBJ1-6, with D uncertain. The CDR3 extends over 14 amino acids. Germline V gene data show CDR1 as LNHNV and CDR2 as YYDKDF (reference sequence). V was shortened by 0 bases and J by 5 bases, with 5 bases between the two germline ends.

This clonotype was counted at least ten times. The chain links TRBV2 to TRBJ1-4; TRBD1 might be the D (5 bases). CDR3 length: 12 amino acids. With 11 bases removed from V and 8 bases from J, the gap between germline ends came to 15 bases. From germline, CDR1 is SNHLY and CDR2 FYNNEI. In DNA form, the CDR3 reads TGTGCCGGGGGGGGAGATGTGGAAAAACTGTTTTTT. It codes for CAGGGDVEKLFF. Full variable domain (rest looked up from reference TRBV2 and TRBJ1-4): EPEVTQTPSHQVTQMGQEVILRCVPISNHLYFYWYRQILGQKVEFLVSFYNNEISEKSEIFDDQFSVERPDGSNFTLKIRSTKLEDSAMYFCAGGGDVEKLFFGSGTQLSVL.

The CDR3 is CAAQLGETDTQYF. In nucleotides, the CDR3 is TGTGCCGCTCAACTCGGGGAAACAGATACGCAGTATTTT. The rearrangement joins TRBV2 to TRBJ2-3; a possible D gene is TRBD2 (5 bases). Trimming took 11 bases from V and 3 from J, leaving 15 bases between them. Germline V lookup: CDR1 SNHLY, CDR2 FYNNEI. The CDR3 contains 13 residues.

The chain is built from TRBV2 and TRBJ1-1; D not resolved. V shed 3 bases and J shed 2 bases, with 10 bases lying between them. The V gene's germline CDR1 is SNHLY and CDR2 FYNNEI. The CDR3 has 14 residues. CDR3 nucleotide sequence: TGTGCCAGCAGTGAGGGGAGGAGTAACACTGAAGCTTTCTTT. It encodes CASSEGRSNTEAFF.

This clonotype was observed a single time. A much larger clone sits a single nucleotide away, making a read error possible. CDR3 sequence: CASSLGWGSFYNEQFF. Written as DNA, the CDR3 is TGTGCCAGCAGCTTAGGGTGGGGGAGCTTCTACAATGAGCAGTTCTTC. The chain carries TRBV13 and TRBJ2-1; D may match TRBD1 or TRBD2 (5 bases each). The germline CDR1 and CDR2 sequences are PRHDT and FYEKMQ (reference sequence). V lost 0 bases and J lost 3, with 12 bases in between. The CDR3 contains 16 residues.

This chain connects TRBV5-1 to TRBJ2-1; 13 bases line up with TRBD2. CDR3 length: 15 residues. The J segment lost 6 bases and the V segment lost 3 bases, leaving 3 bases of the junction unmatched. Germline CDR1 reads SGHRS; CDR2 reads YFSETQ. This CDR3 is CASSYGTSGVNEQFF. The CDR3 DNA follows: TGCGCCAGCAGCTACGGGACTAGCGGGGTCAATGAGCAGTTCTTC.

The rearrangement joins TRBV15 to TRBJ1-2; 8 bases match TRBD1. The J segment lost 8 bases and the V segment lost 5 bases, leaving 7 bases of the junction unmatched. From germline, CDR1 is LNHNV and CDR2 YYDKDF (reference sequence). The CDR3 spans 13 residues. The CDR3 loop reads CATSSGGVGGYTF. CDR3 sequence (DNA): TGTGCCACCAGCTCAGGGGGCGTCGGCGGCTACACCTTC.

This chain uses TRBV19 with TRBJ1-2; 8 bases map to TRBD1. The CDR3 spans 14 residues. CDR1 is LNHDA and CDR2 is SQIVND in the germline V gene (reference sequence). V lost 5 bases and J lost 5; bases outside the gene matches: 7. CDR3 region: CASSSRDRLYGYTF. The CDR3 DNA is TGTGCCAGTAGTTCCCGGGACAGGCTATATGGCTACACCTTC.

This clonotype was seen a single time. The rearrangement joins TRBV2 to TRBJ1-2; D gene ambiguous. This CDR3 is built from 10 residues. The ends were cut back, 8 bases at V and 12 bases at J, with 13 bases in the middle. The V gene's germline CDR1 is SNHLY and CDR2 FYNNEI. In DNA form, the CDR3 reads TGTGCCAGCTCGTCTGATGGAAACACCTTC. It specifies CASSSDGNTF.

The V gene is TRBV18, the J gene TRBJ1-2, with no clear D. Trimming shortened V by 6 bases and J by 6 bases, and 11 bases separated the two germline ends. The CDR3 sequence is 12 residues long. Germline lookup yields CDR1 KGHSH and CDR2 LQKENI. DNA for the CDR3: TGTGCCAGCTCCCTCTACGGTAATGGCTACACCTTC. Residues: CASSLYGNGYTF.

This clonotype was seen at least ten times. The V gene is TRBV5-1, the J gene TRBJ1-5; 9 bases align to TRBD1. The CDR3 is 15 residues long. CDR1 is SGHRS and CDR2 is YFSETQ in the germline V gene. V gave up 0 bases and J gave up 7 bases; unmatched junction bases: 5. For the CDR3, the DNA is TGCGCCAGCAGCTTGGGGACAGGGGTGGGACAGCCCCAGCATTTT. As protein: CASSLGTGVGQPQHF.

The chain recombines TRBV25-1 with TRBJ1-2; 8 nucleotides match TRBD1. Losses at the gene ends were 9 bases for V and 8 bases for J; bases not matched to a gene: 11. The germline gives CDR1 MGHDK, CDR2 SYGVNS. This CDR3 has 13 residues. The CDR3 DNA follows: TGTGCCAGTTCAGGGGGCGCGTCTTTGGGCTACACCTTC. Encoded protein: CASSGGASLGYTF.

In the case of this clonotype: A much larger clone differs from this one at a single base, so this may be a read error. The CDR3 nucleotides are TGTGCCGGCAGTTCTGGTCCCTTGTCTGAAGCTTTCTTT. It encodes CAGSSGPLSEAFF. V and J are TRBV12-3 or TRBV12-4 and TRBJ1-1, with no clear D. CDR3 size: 13 residues.

V usage is TRBV15 and J usage is TRBJ2-7; D remains ambiguous. Deletions cut 0 bases from V and 7 bases from J, with 10 bases between. The CDR3 spans 13 residues. Germline CDR1 is LNHNV and CDR2 is YYDKDF (reference sequence). Here the CDR3 DNA reads TGTGCCACCAGCAGAGATGGAATCGGGGAGCAGTACTTC. This sequence encodes CATSRDGIGEQYF.

At least ten counts were recorded for this clonotype. The genes are TRBV20-1 and TRBJ2-3, with 9 bases matching TRBD2. CDR1 is DFQATT and CDR2 is SNEGSKA in the germline V gene (reference sequence). The CDR3 totals 13 residues. Unmatched junction bases numbered 2, after V lost 6 bases and J lost 1 base. CDR3 sequence (DNA): TGCAGTGCCGAGCGGGGGGGCACAGATACGCAGTATTTT. It codes for CSAERGGTDTQYF.

A few counts support this clonotype. The chain recombines TRBV7-2 with TRBJ2-1; D may be TRBD1 or TRBD2 (5 bases each). V gave up 2 bases and J gave up 2 bases, with 10 bases separating them. This CDR3 contains 15 residues. Germline loops: CDR1 SGHTA, CDR2 FQGNSA. CDR3 sequence: CASSLSGQPYNEQFF. The CDR3 DNA reads as TGTGCCAGCAGCTTATCGGGGCAGCCCTACAATGAGCAGTTCTTC.

This clonotype was recorded at least ten times. CDR3 residues: CASSHDRESYEQYF. The CDR3 DNA is TGCGCCAGCAGCCATGACAGGGAGAGCTACGAGCAGTACTTC. The J gene is TRBJ2-7, the V gene TRBV5-1; 7 bases are shared with TRBD1. This CDR3 contains 14 residues. Germline V CDR1 and CDR2: SGHRS, YFSETQ. Germline trimming cut 4 bases from V and 3 bases from J; bases unmatched to any gene: 7.